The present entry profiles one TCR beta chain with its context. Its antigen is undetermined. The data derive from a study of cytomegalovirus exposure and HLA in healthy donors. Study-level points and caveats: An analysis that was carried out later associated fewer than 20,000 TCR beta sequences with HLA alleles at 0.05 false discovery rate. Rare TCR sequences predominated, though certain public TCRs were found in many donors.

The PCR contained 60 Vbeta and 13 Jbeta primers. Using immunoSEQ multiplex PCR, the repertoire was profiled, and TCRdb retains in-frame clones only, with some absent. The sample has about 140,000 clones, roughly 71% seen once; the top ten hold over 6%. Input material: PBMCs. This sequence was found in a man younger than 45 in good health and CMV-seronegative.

CDR3 nucleotides: TGTGCCAGTAGTTCGACAGGTTACAATGAGCAGTTCTTC. Translating it yields CASSSTGYNEQFF. This sequence joins TRBV19 and TRBJ2-1; D might be TRBD1 (6 bases). The CDR3 consists of 13 residues. V lost 5 bases to trimming and J lost 4 bases, with 9 bases between them. Germline V gene lookup returns CDR1 LNHDA and CDR2 SQIVND (reference sequence).